Following are 11 T cell receptor beta chains from one sample sequenced in a study of beta chain features in type 1 diabetes (dated 2018 in TCRdb). Results the study describes overall, beyond this receptor: Type 1 diabetes patients showed a moderate but significant shortening of TCRB CDR3 length in all four CD4+ subsets.

Library creation used the immunoSEQ multiplex PCR assay. The entire amount of isolated RNA was reverse transcribed using the High Capacity cDNA Reverse Transcription Kit, so the sequenced TCRB transcripts were expressed ones. The source is immuneACCESS, and TCRdb retained only in-frame sequences with V and J called. Part of the clones is not carried over; for the studies checked, unresolved V genes explain less than half of this, and the remainder is unexplained. The sample table records over 200,000 clones; roughly a tenth of these occur just once. Of the sample, more than 0.015% falls within the top ten clones. Their cognate antigens are unknown. The sequenced sample was naive CD4+ T cells from blood. The intended sense of this specimen's cell subset or site label: true naive CD4+ T cells. These receptors came from a man in his thirties or forties with type 1 diabetes.

This clone was picked up a small number of times. The chain links TRBV5-1 to TRBJ2-5; 8 bases fit TRBD2. There are 15 residues in the CDR3. Losses at the gene ends were 1 base for V and 2 bases for J; bases not matched to a gene: 4. Germline CDR1 and CDR2: SGHRS and YFSETQ. The CDR3 nucleotides read TGCGCCAGCAGCTTGACGGGGGGGACGCAAGAGACCCAGTACTTC. It is translated as CASSLTGGTQETQYF.

This clone has more than one count but fewer than ten. The rearrangement uses TRBV11-3 and TRBJ2-3, with 7 nucleotides matching TRBD2. Germline CDR1 and CDR2: SGHNT and YENEEA. Trimming took 5 bases from V and 2 from J; bases not matched to a gene: 4. The CDR3 has 14 amino acids. The CDR3 reads CASSKSGDTDTQYF. The CDR3 bases are TGTGCCAGCAGCAAAAGCGGGGACACAGATACGCAGTATTTT.

This clone showed up just a few times. This chain links TRBV6-5 with TRBJ2-7; tentatively, D is TRBD2 (6 bases). The CDR3 has 13 amino acids. Germline lookup yields CDR1 MNHEY and CDR2 SVGAGI. With 1 base removed from V and 7 bases from J, the gap between germline ends came to 11 bases. In DNA form, the CDR3 reads TGTGCCAGCAGTTACTGGGGGGATGGAGAGCAGTACTTC. Translating it yields CASSYWGDGEQYF.

The CDR3 loop reads CASSPLEAGPPGEQYF. CDR3 in DNA: TGCGCCAGCTCCCCTCTCGAGGCAGGGCCCCCCGGCGAGCAGTACTTC. The rearrangement joins TRBV5-1 to TRBJ2-7, with a possible D match to TRBD1 (5 bases). Looked up from germline, CDR1 is SGHRS and CDR2 is YFSETQ. The V end lost 7 bases, the J end lost 6 bases, and 26 bases lay between the germline ends. The CDR3 contains 16 residues.

This clone was recorded a few times. This chain links TRBV30 with TRBJ2-3, with D tentatively TRBD2 (5 bases). The V end was cut by 4 bases, the J end by 0 bases, with 11 bases between. Germline CDR1 reads GTSNPN; CDR2 reads SVGIG (reference sequence). The CDR3 runs to 14 residues. CDR3 in DNA: TGTGCCTGGAAATGGGGAGTGAGCACAGATACGCAGTATTTT. Amino acid sequence: CAWKWGVSTDTQYF.

The chain couples TRBV19 to TRBJ2-1; D gene uncertain. The CDR3 spans 15 residues. Germline V gives CDR1 LNHDA, CDR2 SQIVND (reference sequence). Trimming took off 6 bases at V and 0 bases at J, with 12 bases between the two ends. CDR3 coding DNA: TGTGCCAGTAGGTATTCACGGAGCTCCTACAATGAGCAGTTCTTC. Protein product: CASRYSRSSYNEQFF.

CDR3 sequence (DNA): TGTGCCAGCAGCCAAGACAAGCGGGCTTACACAGATACGCAGTATTTT. Its translation is CASSQDKRAYTDTQYF. V usage is TRBV4-2 and J usage is TRBJ2-3; the D gene is possibly TRBD2 (6 bases). Trimming pared 0 bases from V and 2 bases from J, leaving 12 bases between. The germline V gene has CDR1 LGHNA and CDR2 YNFKEQ. CDR3 length equals 16 residues.

The V and J genes are TRBV5-1 and TRBJ2-1; 16 nucleotides agree with TRBD2. Trimming took 4 bases from V and 5 from J; bases not matched to a gene: 6. Per germline, CDR1 SGHRS and CDR2 YFSETQ. CDR3 length equals 17 residues. CDR3 residues: CASSTAGLAGGDNEQFF. The CDR3 DNA reads as TGCGCCAGCAGCACCGCGGGACTAGCGGGGGGGGACAATGAGCAGTTCTTC. Full variable domain (remainder filled in from reference TRBV5-1 and TRBJ2-1): KAGVTQTPRYLIKTRGQQVTLSCSPISGHRSVSWYQQTPGQGLQFLFEYFSETQRNKGNFPGRFSGRQFSNSRSEMNVSTLELGDSALYLCASSTAGLAGGDNEQFFGPGTRLTVL.

This sequence joins TRBV29-1 and TRBJ1-1; D gene unclear. Germline CDR1 and CDR2: SQVTM and ANQGSEA. The CDR3 sequence is 13 residues long. The V end was cut by 7 bases, the J end by 1 base, with 13 bases between. CDR3 residues: CSATRQSNTEAFF. The CDR3 coding sequence is TGCAGCGCCACGAGACAATCGAACACTGAAGCTTTCTTT.

This clone was counted only a few times. This chain joins TRBV9 and TRBJ1-6; D might be TRBD1 (6 bases). V lost 4 bases to trimming and J lost 5 bases, with 13 bases between them. CDR3 length: 15 residues. The germline V gene has CDR1 SGDLS and CDR2 YYNGEE. Here the CDR3 reads CASSSQGKNNSPLHF. DNA for the CDR3: TGTGCCAGCAGCTCCCAGGGGAAGAATAATTCACCCCTCCACTTT. The variable domain in full, completed from reference TRBV9 and TRBJ1-6, reads DSGVTQTPKHLITATGQRVTLRCSPRSGDLSVYWYQQSLDQGLQFLIQYYNGEERAKGNILERFSAQQFPDLHSELNLSSLELGDSALYFCASSSQGKNNSPLHFGNGTRLTVT.

This clone was seen only a few times. The chain employs TRBV6-6 and TRBJ2-4; D is ambiguous. The CDR3 is made up of 12 amino acids. The germline V and J ends were trimmed by 7 bases and 7 bases, with 11 bases remaining between them. Per the germline V gene, CDR1 is MNHNY and CDR2 is SVGAGI (reference sequence). DNA of the CDR3: TGTGCCAGCACCGGAGACTTGAACATTCAGTACTTC. Translation gives CASTGDLNIQYF.